This T cell receptor beta chain is drawn from a study of technical replicates of blood from a few donors. In germline, CDR1 is SGHRS, CDR2 YFSETQ. The CDR3 extends over 16 amino acids. The trim removed 1 base at V and 1 base at J, leaving 5 bases unmatched. Libraries were prepared by immunoSEQ multiplex PCR; TCRdb keeps only in-frame clonotypes and omits some of them. This sample has approximately 70,000 clones, with about 90% found just once. J is TRBJ1-3 and V is TRBV5-1; 7 nucleotides line up with TRBD1. The TCR was taken from a human donor in good health. Sequencing was performed on T cells isolated from PBMCs. CDR3 bases: TGCGCCAGCAGCTTGACAGGGGAGGTTTCTGGAAACACCATATATTTT. This encodes CASSLTGEVSGNTIYF. The variable domain in full, with the rest retrieved from reference TRBV5-1 and TRBJ1-3, is KAGVTQTPRYLIKTRGQQVTLSCSPISGHRSVSWYQQTPGQGLQFLFEYFSETQRNKGNFPGRFSGRQFSNSRSEMNVSTLELGDSALYLCASSLTGEVSGNTIYFGEGSWLTVV.